The 12 T cell receptor beta chains below all came from one sample that was sequenced in a study of cytomegalovirus exposure and HLA in healthy donors. The PCR ran on 60 Vbeta and 13 Jbeta primers. Method: immunoSEQ multiplex PCR; TCRdb's copy keeps in-frame clones and lacks some. The data show 180,000 or so clones, over 60% seen once. The sequencing input was PBMCs. The receptors here all came from a man in his forties in good health and CMV-seropositive.

The V and J genes are TRBV27 and TRBJ1-1, with D tentatively TRBD1 (5 bases). Trimming took 4 bases from V and 1 from J, leaving 7 bases between them. This CDR3 is 13 amino acids long. The V gene's germline CDR1 is MNHEY and CDR2 SMNVEV (reference sequence). CDR3 nucleotide sequence: TGTGCCAGCAGTTCGACAGCGAACACTGAAGCTTTCTTT. Amino acid sequence: CASSSTANTEAFF.

The chain recombines TRBV11-2 with TRBJ2-1; the D gene is possibly TRBD1 (5 bases). Germline CDR1 reads SGHAT; CDR2 reads FQNNGV. The CDR3 sequence is 13 residues long. Trimming took off 5 bases at V and 4 bases at J, with 9 bases between the two ends. CDR3 residues: CASSVQAYNEQFF. In nucleotides, the CDR3 is TGTGCCAGCAGCGTACAGGCTTACAATGAGCAGTTCTTC.

This clone was seen more than once but under ten times. This chain joins TRBV6-5 and TRBJ2-2; 10 bases are shared with TRBD2. Germline V gene data show CDR1 as MNHEY and CDR2 as SVGAGI. The trim removed 4 bases at V and 7 bases at J, leaving 9 bases unmatched. The CDR3 consists of 16 residues. CDR3 in amino acids: CASSSRAGLAIGELFF. The CDR3, as DNA: TGTGCCAGCAGTTCCCGCGCGGGACTAGCGATCGGGGAGCTGTTTTTT.

The chain is built from TRBV11-3 and TRBJ1-2, with D possibly TRBD1 on 5 matching bases. Germline-derived CDR1 and CDR2 are SGHNT and YENEEA. CDR3 size: 12 residues. The V end lost 3 bases, the J end lost 7 bases, and 9 bases lay between the germline ends. The CDR3 region is CASSFDSFGYTF. Written as DNA, the CDR3 is TGTGCCAGCAGCTTCGACAGTTTTGGCTACACCTTC.

The V and J genes are TRBV19 and TRBJ1-1; D unresolved. Germline CDR1 reads LNHDA; CDR2 reads SQIVND (reference sequence). The CDR3 totals 13 residues. V shed 6 bases and J shed 1 base, with 9 bases lying between them. The CDR3 spells CASRDNPNTEAFF. The DNA of the CDR3 is TGTGCCAGTAGAGACAACCCGAACACTGAAGCTTTCTTT.

In DNA, the CDR3 is TGTGCCAGCAGCTTAGAGGGACAGGTTTACAATGAGCAGTTCTTC. Its translation is CASSLEGQVYNEQFF. J is TRBJ2-1 and V is TRBV7-2; 8 bases are a match to TRBD1. V shed 1 base and J 4 bases; nucleotides not matched to a gene: 3. CDR3 length: 15 residues. Germline-derived CDR1 and CDR2 are SGHTA and FQGNSA.

This clone appeared a few times. This chain joins TRBV7-3 and TRBJ1-1; tentative D call: TRBD1 (5 bases). This CDR3 is 13 amino acids long. V dropped 0 bases and J dropped 4 bases, with 6 bases sitting between them. Germline values: CDR1 SGHTA, CDR2 FQGTGA. The CDR3 sequence: CASSLTGGTEAFF. As DNA, the CDR3 is TGTGCCAGCAGCTTAACCGGGGGCACTGAAGCTTTCTTT.

This clone was picked up one time. This sequence joins TRBV19 and TRBJ2-2; 12 bases agree with TRBD2. Trimming took 1 base from V and 4 from J; bases not matched to a gene: 4. The CDR3 length is 17 residues. Germline CDR1 and CDR2: LNHDA and SQIVND (reference sequence). This chain's CDR3 is CASSIGLAGVVTGELFF. As DNA, the CDR3 is TGTGCCAGTAGTATAGGACTAGCGGGAGTAGTCACCGGGGAGCTGTTTTTT.

The V gene is TRBV10-2, the J gene TRBJ1-2; the D gene is possibly TRBD1 (6 bases). CDR3 length equals 12 residues. Germline V gene lookup returns CDR1 WSHSY and CDR2 SAAADI. V dropped 4 bases and J dropped 3 bases, with 6 bases sitting between them. CDR3 in DNA: TGCGCCAGCAGTGGACAGGACTATGGCTACACCTTC. Its protein product is CASSGQDYGYTF.

The genes are TRBV28 and TRBJ1-5; D not certain. The CDR3 contains 13 residues. Germline V CDR1 and CDR2: MDHEN, SYDVKM. V lost 5 bases and J lost 0, with 5 bases in between. CDR3 region: CASSAYSNQPQHF. In DNA, the CDR3 is TGTGCCAGCAGTGCGTATAGCAATCAGCCCCAGCATTTT.

This chain uses TRBV5-1 with TRBJ1-4; D remains ambiguous. Germline CDR1 and CDR2: SGHRS and YFSETQ. Trimming left V 1 base short and J 8 bases short, with 15 bases between. This CDR3 is built from 15 residues. The CDR3 reads CASSLLGSALEKLFF. DNA of the CDR3: TGCGCCAGCAGCTTGCTAGGCTCAGCTCTCGAAAAACTGTTTTTT.

This clone was seen a few times. Mismatch with germline at one junction end may stem from a read error. The chain has TRBV29-1 and TRBJ2-4; 9 nucleotides match TRBD2. This CDR3 region has 15 residues. Per the germline V gene, CDR1 is SQVTM and CDR2 is ANQGSEA. The CDR3, as DNA: TGCAGCGTTGGCCTCCCGGGACTAGCAGAAAACAGTCAGTACTTC. It encodes CSVGLPGLAENSQYF.